This is a list of T cell receptor beta chains from one sample in a study of OX40 agonist ivuxolimab in advanced cancers. Clones were sequenced by immunoSEQ multiplex PCR, and TCRdb holds only the in-frame ones, with some missing. The sample yields tens of thousands of clones, around nine tenths seen once. The sequences come from CD4+ or CD8+ T cells sorted from blood, collected in a trial of the OX40 agonist ivuxolimab. The receptors shown here come from an adult with an advanced solid tumor such as melanoma, head and neck, liver or kidney cancer. The CDR3 runs from the conserved cysteine through the conserved F or W. A D gene is named only where the DNA matches it firmly. Clone size appears in some rows only: once, few, many, or a class for an expanded clone.

abundance | d_gene | j_gene | v_gene | CDR3nt | CDR3aa
- | - | TRBJ2-5 | TRBV30 | TGTGCCTGGAGTGGATACCGCGCGGGGACCCAGTACTTC | CAWSGYRAGTQYF
- | - | TRBJ2-5 | TRBV7-9 | TGTGCCAGCAGCCCTGGGGCCGCAGTGCAAGAGACCCAGTACTTC | CASSPGAAVQETQYF
- | - | TRBJ1-2 | TRBV7-3 | TGTGCCAGCAGCTTCCAACCTAACTATGGCTACACCTTC | CASSFQPNYGYTF
- | - | TRBJ2-5 | TRBV11-1 | TGTGCCAGCACCGAGGGGCGAGCAGAGACCCAGTACTTC | CASTEGRAETQYF
- | - | TRBJ2-3 | TRBV15 | TGTGCCACCAGCAGACGGCTGAACCGGGACCGGGAGAGGCCAGATACGCAGTATTTT | CATSRRLNRDRERPDTQYF
- | - | TRBJ2-7 | TRBV28 | TGTGCCAGCAGCCGGACCATCTACTCCTACGAGCAGTACTTC | CASSRTIYSYEQYF
- | TRBD2 | TRBJ2-7 | TRBV27 | TGTGCCAGCAGTTCCCTTGACCAGCGGGGTATCGAGCAGTACTTC | CASSSLDQRGIEQYF
- | TRBD2 | TRBJ2-1 | TRBV7-3 | TGTGCCAGCAGCTTAACGCTAGCGGGAGGAGGTGAGCAGTTCTTC | CASSLTLAGGGEQFF
once | TRBD2 | TRBJ2-7 | TRBV28 | TGTGCCAGCAGTTTCCCGCCGGAAGGGAGGGTACACGAGCAGTACTTC | CASSFPPEGRVHEQYF
- | - | TRBJ1-1 | TRBV7-3 | TGTGCCAGCAGCTTACGAGCCACGGGGAACACTGAAGCTTTCTTT | CASSLRATGNTEAFF
- | TRBD2 | TRBJ2-3 | TRBV29-1 | TGCAGCGTTACCGGGAGGGGCAACACAGATACGCAGTATTTT | CSVTGRGNTDTQYF
- | - | TRBJ2-1 | TRBV18 | TGTGCCAGCTCACCCCAAGGAGGTTCCTACAATGAGCAGTTCTTC | CASSPQGGSYNEQFF
- | - | TRBJ1-4 | TRBV27 | TGTGCCAGCAGTCGCATTGGAATCGAAAAACTGTTTTTT | CASSRIGIEKLFF
- | - | TRBJ1-5 | TRBV30 | TGTGCCTGGAGTCCGGGGGGTAATCAGCCCCAGCATTTT | CAWSPGGNQPQHF
- | - | TRBJ1-1 | TRBV28 | TGTGCCAGCAGTAAGACCCCGGGGAACACTGAAGCTTTCTTT | CASSKTPGNTEAFF
once | TRBD1 | TRBJ1-5 | TRBV19 | TGTGCCAGTAGTATGAGGGACAGGGGAGGTAGCAATCAGCCCCAGCATTTT | CASSMRDRGGSNQPQHF
- | TRBD1 | TRBJ1-5 | TRBV2 | TGTGCCAGCAGTCCAAGAACAGGGGGCGGAAATCAGCCCCAGCATTTT | CASSPRTGGGNQPQHF
- | TRBD2 | TRBJ2-3 | TRBV9 | TGTGCCAGCAGCGTTCTAGCGGGAGGGTGGAGCACAGATACGCAGTATTTT | CASSVLAGGWSTDTQYF
- | TRBD1 | TRBJ1-4 | TRBV6-5 | TGTGCCAGCAGTTATTCCGGGACAGGGGGAGAAAAACTGTTTTTT | CASSYSGTGGEKLFF
- | - | TRBJ2-1 | TRBV7-2 | TGTGCCAGCAGCGGGTTGGGCAGGGGATCCTACAATGAGCAGTTCTTC | CASSGLGRGSYNEQFF
- | - | TRBJ1-2 | TRBV28 | TGTGCCAGCAGCGACCGGGATGGCTACACCTTC | CASSDRDGYTF
- | - | TRBJ2-7 | TRBV14 | TGTGCCAGCAGCCAAGATTGGTACTCCTACGAGCAGTACTTC | CASSQDWYSYEQYF
- | TRBD1 | TRBJ1-5 | TRBV6-8 | TGTGCCAGCACCGACAGGGTGAGGGATCAGCCCCAGCATTTT | CASTDRVRDQPQHF
- | - | TRBJ2-7 | TRBV28 | TGTGCCAGCACTTTTGCGGCACCCTACGAGCAGTACTTC | CASTFAAPYEQYF
- | - | TRBJ1-5 | TRBV2 | TGTGCCAGCAGTGGAGAGGAGGGGATCCCCCAGCATTTT | CASSGEEGIPQHF
- | TRBD2 | TRBJ2-1 | TRBV10-1 | TGCGCCAGCAGCGATTTAGCGGGATCACCCTTTGGTGAGCAGTTCTTC | CASSDLAGSPFGEQFF
- | - | TRBJ2-1 | TRBV5-1 | TGCGCCAGCACCCCCGCGTCCGGAAAAGGGGACAATGAGCAGTTCTTC | CASTPASGKGDNEQFF
- | - | TRBJ2-1 | TRBV30 | TGTGCCTGGAGGTTAAGCGGCTACCCCAAGCAGTTCTTC | CAWRLSGYPKQFF
once | TRBD1 | TRBJ1-2 | TRBV28 | TGTGCCAGCAGTTTAGTCGGGGGACAGGGGGAATATGGCTACACCTTC | CASSLVGGQGEYGYTF
- | TRBD2 | TRBJ2-3 | TRBV5-5 | TGTGCCAGCAGCTCCTCCCGGACTAGCGGGACAGATACGCAGTATTTT | CASSSSRTSGTDTQYF
- | - | TRBJ2-3 | TRBV19 | TGTGCCAGTAGTTACGCGGGACACTCGATTAAAAATACGCAGTATTTT | CASSYAGHSIKNTQYF